The entry below gives a single T cell receptor (beta chain) sequence along with its context. This sample is drawn from a study of T cell changes during pregnancy in multiple sclerosis. The ends lost 3 bases at V and 0 bases at J; junction bases unmatched: 9. CDR3 size: 17 residues. From germline, CDR1 is SGHRS and CDR2 YFSETQ. Only in-frame clones appear in the TCRdb table, and some are missing; sequencing was by immunoSEQ multiplex PCR. The sample yields under 60,000 clones, approximately 94% seen once. Sequences were derived from CD4+ T cells from peripheral blood mononuclear cells, sampled in the third trimester of pregnancy. The chain has TRBV5-1 and TRBJ2-1; 7 bases map to TRBD2. This receptor was taken from a female donor with multiple sclerosis, enrolled in a pregnancy study. The CDR3 nucleotides read TGCGCCAGCAGCTCCTCGTGGCGGGGGAGCTCCTACAATGAGCAGTTCTTC. Its translation is CASSSSWRGSSYNEQFF.